This TCR beta chain came from a study of blood T cell repertoires in COVID-19. Study-wide background: PBMCs, B-cell-depleted T cells, or T cells provided the cDNA or gDNA that made up the material.

Method: immunoSEQ multiplex PCR; TCRdb's copy keeps in-frame clones and lacks some. The top ten hold approximately 21% of the sample, which has about 60,000 clones, 80% to 85% seen once. This clone was observed a single time. Material for sequencing was peripheral blood. This sequence originates from a young man with COVID-19, enrolled during active disease.

The CDR3 spells CASSPGGPDTQYF. The CDR3 DNA is TGTGCCAGCAGTCCGGGGGGCCCAGATACGCAGTATTTT. V is TRBV27 and J is TRBJ2-3; D is possibly TRBD2 (7 bases). V was shortened by 5 bases and J by 4 bases, with 10 bases between the two germline ends. CDR1 MNHEY and CDR2 SMNVEV come from the germline V gene (reference sequence). CDR3 length: 13 residues.